This paragraph covers one T cell receptor (beta chain) sequence. Its binding antigen is unknown. Per-base qualities were not stored, and no clone one base away is much larger. The data were obtained in a study of shared clonotypes between healthy human individuals (dated by TCRdb to the early 2020s). For the study in its entirety: The cohort included three men and a couple of women between 18 and 49 years of age. Blood TCR repertoires of a handful of healthy adults were deeply sequenced to estimate repertoire size and the extent of clonotype sharing between individuals. For each donor, three plates each were used for CD4 naive and CD4 memory, two plates were used for CD8 naive, and one plate was used for CD8 memory. Per donor, leukapheresis produced somewhere between about 0.9 and 9 billion PBMCs. To increase sequencing depth and limit assay-specific biases, different laboratories used diverse techniques to prepare libraries and sequence TCR repertoires.

TCR CDR3 regions were amplified from genomic DNA by multiplex PCR using the deep immunoSEQ assay. Extracted genomic DNA from each cell subset was spread evenly across all wells of several immunoSEQ 96-well plates, with each plate serving as a replicate. For sorted subsets, 200 to 250 ng of genomic DNA, equivalent to around 31,000 T cell genomes, went into each replicate PCR. Purified libraries were quantified with a Qubit 3.0 fluorometer, sized on a Bioanalyzer 2100, and re-quantified with the KAPA Library Quantification kit. Every immunoSEQ 96-well plate was sequenced on a separate single-read 150-cycle Illumina NextSeq 550 flow cell. From the authors' description of their analysis: Because only junctional sequences without quality scores were contained in the immunoSEQ output, filtering matching that applied to full-length reads could not be performed. To assign V/J genes and CDR3, sequences were annotated against IMGT germline references using PyIR, a Python wrapper for IgBLAST v1.9. Reads were filtered out if the reads had weak V/J assignments (E-value above 1e-6), no CDR3, stop codons, out-of-frame junctions, or ambiguous translated residues. V3J clonotypes were defined by identical inferred V gene, J gene, and CDR3 amino acid sequence. Percentage overlap between repertoires was calculated by dividing the number of shared unique clonotypes by the size of the smaller repertoire. Repertoire richness was assessed with RTK rarefaction, the Chao1 estimator, and Recon v2.1 estimates of unobserved clonotypes. Generation probabilities for all TCRbeta clonotypes obtained by the gDNA method from several donors were computed using OLGA. The source is immuneACCESS, and TCRdb retained only in-frame sequences with V and J called. Part of the clones is not carried over; for the studies checked, unresolved V genes explain less than half of this, and the remainder is unexplained. The V and J calls and clone size come from that table; D and trimming were worked out from the DNA. The sample yields roughly 2.2 million clones; roughly 90% were counted once. The top ten hold roughly 0.34% of the sample.

Here is what the overall study found, with its caveats: The genetic and exposure-history diversity represented was limited by the small number of donors. Compared with non-shared clonotypes, clonotypes shared by all four sorted-subset donors had higher generation probabilities. Incomplete sequencing was indicated by rarefaction of sorted-subset datasets, despite the large sequencing depth. Naive subsets generally had larger estimated clonotype richness than memory subsets did. Pairwise subsampling indicated that sequencing depth was expected to affect the degree of clonotype sharing among donors. Sampling was restricted to blood, and TCR repertoires in tissue are likely to differ from TCR repertoires in blood. Across several donors, 5% to 6% of naive CD4, approximately 3.5% of naive CD8, about 2% of memory CD4, and roughly 0.41% of memory CD8 clonotypes were shared.

The CDR3 goes from the cysteine to the phenylalanine over 13 residues. The sequence is cut down to CDR3 DNA, 39 bases in frame from base 1. Based on the germline V gene, the CDR1 and CDR2 sequences are MNHNS and SASEGT. The trim is 3 bases for V and 5 bases for J, with a gap of 10 bases between the germline ends. Donors were healthy HIV-negative adults with no recently reported acute infections or vaccinations. Only Caucasian adults living in Nashville, Tennessee, USA were represented among the donors. CD4+ T cells were enriched through magnetic negative selection, after which naive cells were positively selected on CD45RA and the remaining negative fraction served as the memory subset. After blood collection by leukapheresis, PBMCs were isolated using Ficoll-Histopaque density gradient centrifugation and then cryopreserved in the vapor phase of liquid nitrogen. Purity and quantity of every magnetically sorted T cell population were checked by analytical flow cytometry. From each sorted fraction, genomic DNA was isolated and quantified by UV absorbance on a Nanodrop 2000c.

Material: naive CD4+ T cells from PBMCs. Reading the label with the study, this specimen's cell subset or site is: CD45RA+ positively selected. This sequence originates from a man between 18 and 35 years old in good health. Some clones in this sample may be carry-over from other donors' samples. The chain joins TRBV6-1 to TRBJ2-5, with TRBD2 as a weak D call on 6 bases. The DNA sequence is as follows: TGTGCCAGCAGTGAGTCAGGGAGGGAGACCCAGTACTTC. It is translated as CASSESGRETQYF.